The text below deals with one T cell receptor (beta chain). Its antigen is unknown. Every sample had a minimum of 6 million PBMCs isolated. These data belong to a study of blood T cells in healthy people across ages. General study points: A strong correlation was found between TCR beta diversity and the percentage of naive T cells.

The CDR3 is made up of 18 amino acids. CDR1 MNHNS and CDR2 SASEGT come from the germline V gene. V lost 1 base and J 2 bases, leaving 18 bases between the germline ends. Using a J-beta primer mix together with a sample-barcoded 5' primer, a second PCR was run for roughly 6 to 12 cycles. Each cDNA molecule was tagged by a template-switch adaptor that had 12 random nucleotides. TCRdb recomputed calls from the 5' RACE reads with MiXCR, one row per CDR3 protein. Of under 2 million distinct CDR3 sequences listed, about 31% are singletons. The source material was blood. The chain recombines TRBV6-1 with TRBJ1-5; D may be TRBD1 (6 bases). The source is a woman aged 30 to 39 in good health. The CDR3 reads CASSEEGNRVFGNQPQHF. CDR3 coding DNA: TGTGCCAGCAGTGAAGAGGGTAACAGGGTTTTTGGCAATCAGCCCCAGCATTTT.